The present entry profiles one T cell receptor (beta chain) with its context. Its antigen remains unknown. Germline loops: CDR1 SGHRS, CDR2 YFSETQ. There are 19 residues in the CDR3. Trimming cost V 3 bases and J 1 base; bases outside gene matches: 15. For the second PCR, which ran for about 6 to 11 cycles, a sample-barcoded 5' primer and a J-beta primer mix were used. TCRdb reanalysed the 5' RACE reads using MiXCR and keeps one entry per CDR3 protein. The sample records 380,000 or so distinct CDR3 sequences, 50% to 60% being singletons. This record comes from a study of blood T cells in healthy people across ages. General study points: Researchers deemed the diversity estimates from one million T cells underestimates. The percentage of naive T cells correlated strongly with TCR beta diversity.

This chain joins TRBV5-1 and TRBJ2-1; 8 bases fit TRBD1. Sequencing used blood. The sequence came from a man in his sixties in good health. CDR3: CASSWTRDRRGRSYNEQFF. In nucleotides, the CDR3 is TGCGCCAGCAGCTGGACTCGGGACAGGAGAGGAAGGTCCTACAATGAGCAGTTCTTC. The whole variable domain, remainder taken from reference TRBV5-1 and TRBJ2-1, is KAGVTQTPRYLIKTRGQQVTLSCSPISGHRSVSWYQQTPGQGLQFLFEYFSETQRNKGNFPGRFSGRQFSNSRSEMNVSTLELGDSALYLCASSWTRDRRGRSYNEQFFGPGTRLTVL.